What follows is one TCR beta chain and its context. These data originate in a study of CD8+CD57+ T cells in acquired aplastic anemia. Study at large: Healthy donors had, on average, approximately 9.9 million reads for their CD4+ cells.

J was trimmed by 4 bases and V by 7 bases; bases with no gene match: 6. The CDR3 sequence is 13 residues long. Genomic DNA, serving as template, underwent TCR beta VDJ and CDR3 profiling. TCRdb re-derived calls from the reads in MiXCR, one entry per CDR3 protein. The sample records 200,000 to 250,000 distinct CDR3 sequences, 30% to 35% being singletons. Sequencing used sorted CD4+, CD8+, or CD8+CD57+ T cells (not recorded which) from PBMCs. The gene calls are TRBV12-3 or TRBV12-4 and TRBJ1-1; 7 nucleotides line up with TRBD1. This receptor was taken from a human donor in good health, serving as a control. As DNA, the CDR3 is TGTGCCAGCACCACGACAGGGACCACTGAAGCTTTCTTT. It yields the protein CASTTTGTTEAFF.